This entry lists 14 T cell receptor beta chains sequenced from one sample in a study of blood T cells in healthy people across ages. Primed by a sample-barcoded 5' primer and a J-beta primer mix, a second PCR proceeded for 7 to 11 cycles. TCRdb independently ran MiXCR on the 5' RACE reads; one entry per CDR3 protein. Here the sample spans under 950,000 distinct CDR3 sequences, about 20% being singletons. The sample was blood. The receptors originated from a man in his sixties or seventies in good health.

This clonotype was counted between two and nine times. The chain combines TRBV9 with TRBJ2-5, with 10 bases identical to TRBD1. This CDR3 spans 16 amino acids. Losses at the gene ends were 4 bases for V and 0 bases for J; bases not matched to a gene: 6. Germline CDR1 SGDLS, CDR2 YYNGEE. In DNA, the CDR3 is TGTGCCAGCAGCTTAAGACAGGGGGCGAACCAAGAGACCCAGTACTTC. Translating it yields CASSLRQGANQETQYF.

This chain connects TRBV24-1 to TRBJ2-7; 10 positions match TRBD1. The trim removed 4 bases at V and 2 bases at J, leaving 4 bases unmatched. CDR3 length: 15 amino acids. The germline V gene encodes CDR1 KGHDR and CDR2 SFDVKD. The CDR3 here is CATSDPGTGAYEQYF. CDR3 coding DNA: TGTGCCACCAGTGACCCCGGGACAGGGGCCTACGAGCAGTACTTC.

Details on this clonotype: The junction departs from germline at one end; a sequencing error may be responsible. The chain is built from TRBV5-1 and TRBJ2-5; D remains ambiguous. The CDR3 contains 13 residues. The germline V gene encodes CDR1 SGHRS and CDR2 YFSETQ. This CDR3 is CASSLEPRETQYF. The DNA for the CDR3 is TGCGCCAGCAGTTTGGAACCCAGAGAGACCCAGTACTTC.

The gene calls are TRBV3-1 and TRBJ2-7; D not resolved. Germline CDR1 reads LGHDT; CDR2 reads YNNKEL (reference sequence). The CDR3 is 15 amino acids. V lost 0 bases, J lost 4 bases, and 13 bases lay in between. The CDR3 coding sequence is TGTGCCAGCAGCCAAGATCGACGACACCAATACGAGCAGTACTTC. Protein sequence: CASSQDRRHQYEQYF.

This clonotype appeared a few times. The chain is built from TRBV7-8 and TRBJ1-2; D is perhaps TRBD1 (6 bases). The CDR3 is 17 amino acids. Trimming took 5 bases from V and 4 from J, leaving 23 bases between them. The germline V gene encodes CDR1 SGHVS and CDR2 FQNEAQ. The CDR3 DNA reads TGTGCCAGCAGCCCAAAACTCAACAGGGTAATTTCCTATGGCTACACCTTC. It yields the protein CASSPKLNRVISYGYTF. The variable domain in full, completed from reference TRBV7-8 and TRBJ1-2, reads GAGVSQSPRYKVAKRGQDVALRCDPISGHVSLFWYQQALGQGPEFLTYFQNEAQLDKSGLPSDRFFAERPEGSVSTLKIQRTQQEDSAVYLCASSPKLNRVISYGYTFGSGTRLTVV.

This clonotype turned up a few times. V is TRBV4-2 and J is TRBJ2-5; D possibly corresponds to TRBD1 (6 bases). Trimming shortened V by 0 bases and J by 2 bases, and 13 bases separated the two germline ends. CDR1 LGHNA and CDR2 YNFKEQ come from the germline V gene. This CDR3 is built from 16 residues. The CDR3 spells CASSQDYRAGQETQYF. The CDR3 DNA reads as TGTGCCAGCAGCCAAGATTACAGGGCTGGACAAGAGACCCAGTACTTC.

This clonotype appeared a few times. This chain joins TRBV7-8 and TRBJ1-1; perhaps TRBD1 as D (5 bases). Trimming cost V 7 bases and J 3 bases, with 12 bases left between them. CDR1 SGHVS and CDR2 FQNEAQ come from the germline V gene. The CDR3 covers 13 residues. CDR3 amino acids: CASNQGGDTEAFF. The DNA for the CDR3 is TGTGCCAGCAACCAGGGCGGCGACACTGAAGCTTTCTTT.

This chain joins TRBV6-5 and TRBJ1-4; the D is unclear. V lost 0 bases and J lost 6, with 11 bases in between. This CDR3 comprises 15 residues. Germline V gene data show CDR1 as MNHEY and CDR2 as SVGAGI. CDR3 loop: CASSYSGTQDEKLFF. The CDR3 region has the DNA TGTGCCAGCAGTTACTCAGGAACTCAAGATGAAAAACTGTTTTTT.

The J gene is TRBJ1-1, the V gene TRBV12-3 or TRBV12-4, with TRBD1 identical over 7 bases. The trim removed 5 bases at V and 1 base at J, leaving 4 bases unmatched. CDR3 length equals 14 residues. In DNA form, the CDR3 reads TGTGCCAGCAGTACCCGGACAGGGAACACTGAAGCTTTCTTT. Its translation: CASSTRTGNTEAFF.

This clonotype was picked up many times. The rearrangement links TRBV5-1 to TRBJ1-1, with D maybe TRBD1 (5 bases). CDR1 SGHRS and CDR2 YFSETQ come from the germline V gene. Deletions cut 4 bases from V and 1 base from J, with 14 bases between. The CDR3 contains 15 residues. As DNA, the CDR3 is TGCGCCAGCAGCGTAGGACATAGAGAGAACACTGAAGCTTTCTTT. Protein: CASSVGHRENTEAFF.

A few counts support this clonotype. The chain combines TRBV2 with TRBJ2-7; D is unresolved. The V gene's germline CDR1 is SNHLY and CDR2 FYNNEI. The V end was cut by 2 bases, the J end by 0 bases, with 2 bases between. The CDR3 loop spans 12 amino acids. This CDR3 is CASSENSYEQYF. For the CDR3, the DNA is TGTGCCAGCAGTGAAAACTCCTACGAGCAGTACTTC.

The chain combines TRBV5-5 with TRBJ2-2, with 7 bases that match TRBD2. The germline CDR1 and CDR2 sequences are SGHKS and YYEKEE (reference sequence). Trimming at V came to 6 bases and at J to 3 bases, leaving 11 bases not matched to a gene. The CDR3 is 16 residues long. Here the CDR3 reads CASTPDGGLDTGELFF. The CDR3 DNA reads TGTGCCAGCACACCAGACGGGGGGTTGGACACCGGGGAGCTGTTTTTT.

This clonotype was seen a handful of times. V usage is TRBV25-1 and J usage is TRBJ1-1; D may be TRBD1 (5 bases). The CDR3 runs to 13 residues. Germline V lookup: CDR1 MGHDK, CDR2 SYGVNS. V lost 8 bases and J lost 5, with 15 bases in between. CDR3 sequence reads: CASLGPPRTEAFF. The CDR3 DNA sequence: TGTGCCAGCCTGGGACCGCCCAGGACTGAAGCTTTCTTT.

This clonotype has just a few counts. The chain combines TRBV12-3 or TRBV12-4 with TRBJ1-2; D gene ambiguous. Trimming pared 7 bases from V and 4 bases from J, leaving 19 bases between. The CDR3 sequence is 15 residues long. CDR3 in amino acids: CASTKRAVELYGYTF. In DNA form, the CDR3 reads TGTGCCAGCACCAAAAGGGCCGTGGAACTCTATGGCTACACCTTC.